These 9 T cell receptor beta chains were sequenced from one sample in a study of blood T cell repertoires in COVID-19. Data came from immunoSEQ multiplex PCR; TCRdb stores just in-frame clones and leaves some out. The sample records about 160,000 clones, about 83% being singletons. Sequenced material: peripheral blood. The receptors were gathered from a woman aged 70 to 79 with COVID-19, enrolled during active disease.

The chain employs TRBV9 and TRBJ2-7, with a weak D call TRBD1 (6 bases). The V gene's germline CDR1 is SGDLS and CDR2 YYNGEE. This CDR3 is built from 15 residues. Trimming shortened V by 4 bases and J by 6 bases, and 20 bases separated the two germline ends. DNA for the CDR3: TGTGCCAGCAGCCCCAAGACAGGAAGGCTTGGCGAGCAGTACTTC. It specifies CASSPKTGRLGEQYF.

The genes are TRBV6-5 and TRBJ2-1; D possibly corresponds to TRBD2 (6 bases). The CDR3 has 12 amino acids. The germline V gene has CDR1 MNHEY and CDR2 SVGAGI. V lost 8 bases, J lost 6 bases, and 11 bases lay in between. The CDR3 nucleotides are TGTGCCAGCTGGGACTGGGGCAATGAGCAGTTCTTC. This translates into CASWDWGNEQFF.

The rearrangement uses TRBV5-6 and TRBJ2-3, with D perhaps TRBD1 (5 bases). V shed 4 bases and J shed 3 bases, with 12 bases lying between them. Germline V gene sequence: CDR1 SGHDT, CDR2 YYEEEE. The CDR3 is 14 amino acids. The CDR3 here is CASSRQPRTDTQYF. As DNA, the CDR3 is TGTGCCAGCAGCCGACAGCCCCGGACAGATACGCAGTATTTT.

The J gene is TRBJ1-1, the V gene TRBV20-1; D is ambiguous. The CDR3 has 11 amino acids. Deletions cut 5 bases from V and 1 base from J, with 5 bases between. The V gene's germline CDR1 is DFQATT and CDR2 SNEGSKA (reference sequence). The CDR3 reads CSAPWNTEAFF. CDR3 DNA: TGCAGTGCTCCGTGGAACACTGAAGCTTTCTTT.

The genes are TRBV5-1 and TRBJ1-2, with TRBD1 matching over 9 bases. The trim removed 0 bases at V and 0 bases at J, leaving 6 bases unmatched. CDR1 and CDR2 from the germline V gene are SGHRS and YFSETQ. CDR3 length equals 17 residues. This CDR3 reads CASSLAGTGPTNYGYTF. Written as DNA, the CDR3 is TGCGCCAGCAGCTTGGCCGGGACAGGGCCTACTAACTATGGCTACACCTTC. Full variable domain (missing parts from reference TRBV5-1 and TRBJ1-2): KAGVTQTPRYLIKTRGQQVTLSCSPISGHRSVSWYQQTPGQGLQFLFEYFSETQRNKGNFPGRFSGRQFSNSRSEMNVSTLELGDSALYLCASSLAGTGPTNYGYTFGSGTRLTVV.

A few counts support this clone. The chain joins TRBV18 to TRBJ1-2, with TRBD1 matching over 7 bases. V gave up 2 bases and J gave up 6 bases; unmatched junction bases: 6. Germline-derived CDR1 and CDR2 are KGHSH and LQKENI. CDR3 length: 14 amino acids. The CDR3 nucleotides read TGTGCCAGCTCACCAGAGACAGGGCCCAATGGCTACACCTTC. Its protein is CASSPETGPNGYTF.

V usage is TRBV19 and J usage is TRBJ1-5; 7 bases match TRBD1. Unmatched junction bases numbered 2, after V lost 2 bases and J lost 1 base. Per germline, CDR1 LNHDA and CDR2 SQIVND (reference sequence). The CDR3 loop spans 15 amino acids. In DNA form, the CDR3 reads TGTGCCAGTAGTATAATACAGGGGAGCAATCAGCCCCAGCATTTT. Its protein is CASSIIQGSNQPQHF.

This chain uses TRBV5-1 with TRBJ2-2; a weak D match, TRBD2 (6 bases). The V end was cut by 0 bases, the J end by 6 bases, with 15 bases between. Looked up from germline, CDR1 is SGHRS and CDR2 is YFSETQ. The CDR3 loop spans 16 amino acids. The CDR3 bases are TGCGCCAGCAGCTTGGACCGACTAGATGGGTCCGGGGAGCTGTTTTTT. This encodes CASSLDRLDGSGELFF.

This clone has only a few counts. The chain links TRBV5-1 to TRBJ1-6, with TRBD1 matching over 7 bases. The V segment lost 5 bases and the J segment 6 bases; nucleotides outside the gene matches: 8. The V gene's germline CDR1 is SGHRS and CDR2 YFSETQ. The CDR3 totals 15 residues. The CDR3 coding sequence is TGCGCCAGCAGATCCGGGACAGCGGGTAATTCACCCCTCCACTTT. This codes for CASRSGTAGNSPLHF.